This paragraph reports one T cell receptor (beta chain). The antigen is not known. Sorting with CD45RO/CCR7/CD25/CD127/CD95/CD27 yielded naive, central memory, regulatory and stem-like memory CD4+ cells. This record comes from a study of beta chain features in type 1 diabetes. The study, taken as a whole, reports: Naive, central memory and Treg TCRB repertoires appeared more alike in patients than in healthy donors.

V lost 7 bases to trimming and J lost 0 bases; unmatched junction nucleotides: 0. CDR1 is SGDLS and CDR2 is YYNGEE in the germline V gene. This CDR3 is 13 amino acids long. The investigators reverse transcribed all of the isolated RNA, so they sequenced expressed TCRB transcripts. TCRdb keeps only in-frame clones here, not all; method: immunoSEQ multiplex PCR. The sample has roughly 610,000 clones, around 16% seen once. The sample comprised naive CD4+ T cells from blood. This chain connects TRBV9 to TRBJ2-7, with 11 bases fitting TRBD2. The sequence was obtained from a man between 18 and 29 years old in good health. CDR3 bases: TGTGCCAGCGGACTAGCGGGCTCCTACGAGCAGTACTTC. Translating gives CASGLAGSYEQYF.